This entry is about one T cell receptor (beta chain). The protocol was immunoSEQ multiplex PCR, while the TCRdb copy is restricted to in-frame clones and leaves out a portion. Of under 550,000 clones in the sample, around 90% were seen once. The data belong to a study of blood T cell repertoires in COVID-19. Study at large: Acute and convalescent COVID-19 specimens originated in the United States, Italy and Spain.

The CDR3 sequence is 13 residues long. V gave up 5 bases and J gave up 4 bases, with 11 bases separating them. The source material was peripheral blood. The receptor was derived from a man aged 18-30 years with COVID-19, enrolled during active disease. V is TRBV12-3 or TRBV12-4 and J is TRBJ2-5, with D possibly TRBD2 on 5 matching bases. The CDR3: CASSDGGGETQYF. For the CDR3, the DNA is TGTGCCAGCAGTGACGGTGGAGGAGAGACCCAGTACTTC.